This T cell receptor (beta chain) was found in a study of Ad26.COV2.S vaccination and SARS-CoV-2 variants. Study summary: The vaccine Ad26.COV2.S was put into the muscle once, or twice with 56 days between.

Only in-frame clones appear in the TCRdb table, and some are missing; sequencing was by immunoSEQ multiplex PCR. The sample contains around 420,000 clones, approximately 87% of which appear only once. Treatment denoted: 15 to 20 received Ad26.COV2.S at low or high dose, single or two shots; about 5 received placebo; per-sample allocation not given. Vaccine and placebo recipients were sampled on day 63 after the first injection. The sequence was collected from a person aged 18-65 years who received the Ad26.COV2.S COVID-19 vaccine or a placebo. Sequenced here: peripheral blood, sampled in a trial of Ad26.COV2.S vaccine versus placebo.

DNA for the CDR3: TGTGCCAGCAGACGACAGAACACCGGGGAGCTGTTTTTT. The encoded protein is CASRRQNTGELFF. The chain recombines TRBV7-7 with TRBJ2-2, with no clear D. The V gene's germline CDR1 is SSHAT and CDR2 FNYEAQ (reference sequence). The length of the CDR3 is 13 residues. V was cut by 6 bases and J by 1 base, with 6 bases left in between.